This is a list of T cell receptor beta chains from one sample in a study of early T cells in non-severe SARS-CoV-2 infection. One entry per CDR3 protein, called by TCRdb with MiXCR from the 5' RACE reads. The sample consists of 64,000 or so distinct CDR3 sequences, about an eighth of them appearing once. The sample taken for sequencing was whole blood. These receptors all come from an adult who was a healthcare worker with PCR-confirmed SARS-CoV-2 infection or an uninfected control (not recorded which). Each CDR3 is given with its conserved first and last residue. D genes are given only for firm matches. For some rows the clone size is stated as once, few or many, or as a class when expanded; others skip it.

v_gene	j_gene	d_gene	abundance	CDR3aa	CDR3nt
TRBV6-6	TRBJ2-7	.	few	CASMRIEGVGQSEQYF	TGTGCCAGCATGAGAATTGAGGGAGTAGGACAATCCGAGCAGTACTTC
TRBV12-3/TRBV12-4	TRBJ1-5	.	many	CASSLREYSNQPQHF	TGTGCCAGCAGTTTAAGGGAGTATAGCAATCAGCCCCAGCATTTT
TRBV11-2	TRBJ2-1	TRBD2	many	CASSLATSGDNEQFF	TGTGCCAGCAGCTTGGCGACTAGCGGAGACAATGAGCAGTTCTTC
TRBV3-1	TRBJ2-7	TRBD2	.	CASGRASGHEQYF	TGTGCCAGCGGGAGGGCTAGCGGCCACGAGCAGTACTTC
TRBV6-5	TRBJ1-4	TRBD1	.	CASSYTQGGEKLFF	TGTGCCAGCAGTTACACACAGGGGGGGGAAAAACTGTTTTTT
TRBV7-2	TRBJ2-3	TRBD2	.	CASAAGDYRLDTQYF	TGTGCCAGCGCCGCCGGGGACTACAGATTAGATACGCAGTATTTT
TRBV2	TRBJ1-6	.	.	CASSEAAVGSPLHF	TGTGCCAGCAGTGAAGCTGCTGTCGGTTCACCCCTCCACTTT
TRBV7-9	TRBJ2-5	.	.	CASSLAGQGGRETQYF	TGTGCCAGCAGCTTAGCCGGGCAGGGCGGTCGGGAGACCCAGTACTTC
TRBV4-2	TRBJ1-4	.	few	CASSQRGVNEKLFF	TGTGCCAGCAGCCAACGAGGGGTTAATGAAAAACTGTTTTTT
TRBV7-3	TRBJ1-5	.	few	CASSLSGGQPQHF	TGTGCCAGCAGCTTATCTGGCGGTCAGCCCCAGCATTTT
TRBV7-9	TRBJ2-2	TRBD1	few	CASSPDRGSGELFF	TGTGCCAGCAGCCCAGACAGGGGGTCCGGGGAGCTGTTTTTT
TRBV10-2	TRBJ2-1	TRBD2	.	CASSESALAGRGEQFF	TGCGCCAGCAGTGAGTCAGCACTAGCGGGGAGGGGTGAGCAGTTCTTC
TRBV29-1	TRBJ2-3	.	many	CSVVGDAGDTQYF	TGCAGCGTTGTCGGGGACGCTGGAGATACGCAGTATTTT
TRBV5-1	TRBJ1-6	TRBD1	many	CASSRLGAGTGGDSPLHF	TGCGCCAGCAGCCGATTGGGCGCCGGGACAGGAGGAGATTCACCCCTCCACTTT
TRBV3-1	TRBJ2-1	TRBD1	few	CASSRPTGNYEQFF	TGTGCCAGCAGCCGCCCGACAGGGAACTATGAGCAGTTCTTC
TRBV6-5	TRBJ2-2	TRBD1	few	CASSLQGINTGELFF	TGTGCCAGCAGCCTACAGGGGATCAACACCGGGGAGCTGTTTTTT
TRBV4-1	TRBJ1-4	.	few	CASSQDLPLGQNEKLFF	TGCGCCAGCAGCCAAGATCTCCCCCTGGGCCAGAATGAAAAACTGTTTTTT
TRBV6-5	TRBJ1-6	.	many	CASSVGELWSSPLHF	TGTGCCAGCAGCGTCGGGGAGCTCTGGAGTTCACCCCTCCACTTT
TRBV29-1	TRBJ2-3	.	many	CSVERQGGDTQYF	TGCAGCGTTGAACGGCAGGGGGGAGATACGCAGTATTTT
TRBV6-1	TRBJ2-3	.	few	CASKSGSSTDTQYF	TGTGCCAGCAAATCGGGGTCCAGTACAGATACGCAGTATTTT
TRBV5-6	TRBJ1-5	.	.	CASSNWGGNQPQHF	TGTGCCAGCAGTAATTGGGGGGGCAATCAGCCCCAGCATTTT
TRBV7-3	TRBJ2-2	.	few	CASSPDGESGAGELFF	TGTGCCAGCAGCCCCGACGGTGAAAGTGGGGCCGGGGAGCTGTTTTTT
TRBV11-2	TRBJ1-1	.	few	CASSLKTNTEAFF	TGTGCCAGCAGCTTAAAGACGAACACTGAAGCTTTCTTT
TRBV29-1	TRBJ2-7	TRBD1	many	CSGGTGGGEQYF	TGCAGCGGCGGGACAGGGGGAGGGGAGCAGTACTTC
TRBV19	TRBJ2-7	.	.	CASSIQGGPYEQYF	TGTGCCAGTAGTATACAGGGGGGCCCCTACGAGCAGTACTTC
TRBV18	TRBJ2-7	.	few	CASSLTRGAREQYF	TGTGCCAGCTCACTGACGAGGGGGGCGAGGGAGCAGTACTTC
TRBV29-1	TRBJ2-3	TRBD2	many	CSVGVREGLDTQYF	TGCAGCGTTGGAGTCCGGGAGGGTTTGGATACGCAGTATTTT
TRBV5-1	TRBJ1-2	.	.	CASSSGRGYGYTF	TGCGCCAGCAGCTCGGGCCGGGGCTATGGCTACACCTTC
TRBV6-6	TRBJ1-1	.	.	CASTLEGRGTEAFF	TGTGCCAGCACCTTGGAGGGTCGGGGCACTGAAGCTTTCTTT
TRBV7-2	TRBJ1-5	.	few	CASSLFSGPDQPQHF	TGTGCCAGCAGCTTATTCTCGGGACCCGATCAGCCCCAGCATTTT
TRBV18	TRBJ1-1	.	many	CASSPGQMNTEAFF	TGTGCCAGCTCACCAGGCCAGATGAACACTGAAGCTTTCTTT
TRBV3-1	TRBJ2-3	TRBD1	.	CASSPGTDKTDTQYF	TGTGCCAGCAGTCCCGGGACAGACAAAACAGATACGCAGTATTTT
TRBV10-3	TRBJ2-1	.	few	CAISASSNPGNEQFF	TGTGCCATCAGTGCCTCATCGAACCCCGGCAATGAGCAGTTCTTC
TRBV6-2/TRBV6-3	TRBJ2-1	.	.	CASRTGTSYNEQFF	TGTGCCAGCAGAACAGGTACCTCCTACAATGAGCAGTTCTTC
TRBV10-1	TRBJ2-3	.	few	CASSESRGIGTDTQYF	TGCGCCAGCAGTGAGTCGAGGGGGATTGGGACAGATACGCAGTATTTT
TRBV19	TRBJ1-2	.	few	CASSTQGRGYTF	TGTGCCAGTAGTACCCAGGGACGGGGCTACACCTTC
TRBV28	TRBJ2-1	.	few	CASQGGPFYNEQFF	TGTGCCAGCCAAGGGGGGCCCTTCTACAATGAGCAGTTCTTC
TRBV6-2/TRBV6-3	TRBJ1-1	TRBD1	.	CASRTGQANTEAFF	TGTGCCAGCAGAACGGGACAGGCGAACACTGAAGCTTTCTTT
TRBV3-1	TRBJ1-1	.	.	CASSQDRSTEAFF	TGTGCCAGCAGCCAAGATAGAAGCACTGAAGCTTTCTTT
TRBV12-3/TRBV12-4	TRBJ2-7	.	many	CASSLALLGVGYEQYF	TGTGCCAGCAGTTTAGCGCTCCTAGGGGTTGGGTACGAGCAGTACTTC